This entry lists 9 T cell receptor beta chains sequenced from one sample in a study of blood T cells in healthy people across ages. PCR was performed a second time for about 7 to 11 cycles using a sample-barcoded 5' primer and a J-beta primer mix. MiXCR, run by TCRdb on the 5' RACE reads, gives a single entry per CDR3 protein. The sample yields around 650,000 distinct CDR3 sequences, 40% to 50% seen once. Sequencing was done on a sample of blood. The receptors come from a man older than 75 in good health.

This clonotype was counted between two and nine times. CDR3 DNA sequence: TGCAGCGCGGTTAACGCAGGGGCGGGCACTGAAGCTTTCTTT. Translation gives CSAVNAGAGTEAFF. The chain joins TRBV29-1 to TRBJ1-1; perhaps TRBD1 as D (6 bases). The length of the CDR3 is 14 residues. V was shortened by 7 bases and J by 4 bases, with 19 bases between the two germline ends. The germline gives CDR1 SQVTM, CDR2 ANQGSEA. The complete variable domain, with remaining parts taken from reference TRBV29-1 and TRBJ1-1, reads SAVISQKPSRDICQRGTSLTIQCQVDSQVTMMFWYRQQPGQSLTLIATANQGSEATYESGFVIDKFPISRPNLTFSTLTVSNMSPEDSSIYLCSAVNAGAGTEAFFGQGTRLTVV.

The chain uses TRBV20-1 and TRBJ2-7; D is unresolved. In germline, CDR1 is DFQATT, CDR2 SNEGSKA (reference sequence). The CDR3 consists of 13 residues. Trimming stripped 3 bases from V and 0 bases from J, with 9 bases between. Here the CDR3 DNA reads TGCAGTGCTAGTCTAGACGCCTCCTACGAGCAGTACTTC. Its translation: CSASLDASYEQYF.

V and J are TRBV28 and TRBJ2-1; D gene unclear. This CDR3 is 12 amino acids long. V was pared by 8 bases and J by 4 bases, with 9 bases between. Germline V CDR1 and CDR2: MDHEN, SYDVKM. The DNA of the CDR3 is TGTGCCAGCTGTAATCTTTACAATGAGCAGTTCTTC. It translates to CASCNLYNEQFF.

A note on this clonotype: A clone one base away is much larger, so this may be a read error. The chain links TRBV6-2 or TRBV6-3 to TRBJ1-5; unclear D gene. From germline, CDR1 is MNHEY and CDR2 SVGEGT. The germline V and J ends were trimmed by 0 bases and 7 bases, with 13 bases remaining between them. The CDR3 is 15 amino acids. For the CDR3, the DNA is TGTGCCAGCAGTTACTCAGCCCAGCAGAGACAGCCCCAGCATTTT. It yields the protein CASSYSAQQRQPQHF.

CDR3 protein: CSARDQFGLAGAISSYEQYF. For the CDR3, the DNA is TGCAGTGCTAGAGATCAATTCGGACTAGCGGGAGCCATTAGCTCCTACGAGCAGTACTTC. This sequence joins TRBV20-1 and TRBJ2-7, with TRBD2 matching over 13 bases. With V trimmed by 0 bases and J by 0 bases, 14 bases remained unmatched. This CDR3 is 20 amino acids long. Germline CDR1 DFQATT, CDR2 SNEGSKA (reference sequence).

The V and J genes are TRBV27 and TRBJ2-3, with D possibly TRBD2 on 5 matching bases. The V end was cut by 3 bases, the J end by 1 base, with 11 bases between. This CDR3 has 15 amino acids. Germline V gene sequence: CDR1 MNHEY, CDR2 SMNVEV (reference sequence). DNA of the CDR3: TGTGCCAGCAGTTTTAATTGGGGAGGCACAGATACGCAGTATTTT. Translation: CASSFNWGGTDTQYF.

The chain joins TRBV7-2 to TRBJ1-6; TRBD1 matches 7 bases. Germline-derived CDR1 and CDR2 are SGHTA and FQGNSA. CDR3 length equals 15 residues. J gave up 10 bases and V 1 base, and 7 bases lay outside the gene matches. Here the CDR3 DNA reads TGTGCCAGCAGCTTAGTAGGGGGCGACAGGTCACCCCTCCACTTT. Amino acid sequence: CASSLVGGDRSPLHF.

The V and J genes are TRBV12-3 or TRBV12-4 and TRBJ2-3; TRBD1 aligns across 8 bases. The CDR3 is made up of 15 amino acids. Unmatched junction bases numbered 6, after V lost 1 base and J lost 6 bases. The CDR3 DNA reads TGTGCCAGCAGTTTAGTAGGGACAGGAGCGGATACGCAGTATTTT. It codes for CASSLVGTGADTQYF.

A note on this clonotype: A junction boundary mismatches the germline segment, possibly from a read error. The chain employs TRBV7-2 and TRBJ2-5, with 10 bases that match TRBD1. CDR3 length: 14 residues. Germline CDR1 reads SGHTA; CDR2 reads FQGNSA. CDR3 residues: CAGSRDRGQNIRYF. CDR3 DNA: TGTGCCGGCAGCCGGGACAGGGGACAAAACATTCGGTACTTC.